This note documents a single T cell receptor (beta chain) sequence. The antigen remains unidentified. One end of the junction varies from germline; a read error may be responsible. The researchers produced TCR beta cDNA from 500 to 550 ng total RNA with a constant-region primer. Researchers made the TCR beta libraries by running three nested multiplex PCR rounds with slightly modified ARM-PCR. TCRdb ran MiXCR on the multiplex PCR reads and lists one entry per CDR3 protein. The repertoire includes 300,000 to 400,000 distinct CDR3 sequences, approximately 60% of them detected once, and about 9.4% sits in the top ten. These data come from a study of tumor-infiltrating lymphocytes in primary liver carcinoma. Overall study context: The patient population consisted of men and women between 30 and 69 years of age. T1-T3 N0M0 was the stage of the tumors, which were roughly 4 to 10 cm across.

Alongside blood RNA obtained from unsorted whole blood, germline DNA was also extracted. Whole-study findings and limits: Tumor-blood pairs (like tumor-adjacent pairs) overlapped less than tumor region pairs did.

The sequencing sample was made of peripheral blood. The sequence derives from a man between 35 and 55 years old with primary liver carcinoma and hepatitis B virus infection.

CDR3 in DNA: TGTGCCATCAGCTCGGTCGGGGAGGCCACGTGGGAGACCCAGTACTTC. Amino acids: CAISSVGEATWETQYF. The chain has TRBV7-9 and TRBJ2-5, with TRBD2 as a possible D gene (6 bases). This CDR3 comprises 16 residues. Germline V gives CDR1 SEHNR, CDR2 FQNEAQ (reference sequence).